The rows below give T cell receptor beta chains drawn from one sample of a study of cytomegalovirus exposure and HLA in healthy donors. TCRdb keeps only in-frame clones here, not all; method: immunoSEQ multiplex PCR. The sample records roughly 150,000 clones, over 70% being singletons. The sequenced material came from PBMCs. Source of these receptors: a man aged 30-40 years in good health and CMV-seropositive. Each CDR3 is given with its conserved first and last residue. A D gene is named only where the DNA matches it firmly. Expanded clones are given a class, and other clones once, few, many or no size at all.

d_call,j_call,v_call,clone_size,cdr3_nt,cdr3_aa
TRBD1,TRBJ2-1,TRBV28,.,TGTGCCAGCAAGGGGACAGGGACCCATGAGCAGTTCTTC,CASKGTGTHEQFF
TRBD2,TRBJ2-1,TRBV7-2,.,TGTGCCAGCAGCTACAGCGGGACTTTCTACAATGAGCAGTTCTTC,CASSYSGTFYNEQFF
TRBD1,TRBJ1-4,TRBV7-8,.,TGTGCCAGCAGCCTAGGCGGTAGGGGGCCAACTAATGAAAAACTGTTTTTT,CASSLGGRGPTNEKLFF
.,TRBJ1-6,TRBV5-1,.,TGCGCCAGCAGCTTGGGGGAGCTAAATTCACCCCTCCACTTT,CASSLGELNSPLHF
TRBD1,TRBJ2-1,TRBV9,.,TGTGCCAGCAGCGTACTTCCGGGACAGGGGGGGACGGGGAATGAGCAGTTCTTC,CASSVLPGQGGTGNEQFF
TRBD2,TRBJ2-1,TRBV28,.,TGTGCCAGCATGGTACCTAGCGGGGGATACAATGAGCAGTTCTTC,CASMVPSGGYNEQFF
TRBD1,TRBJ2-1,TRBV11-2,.,TGTGCCAGCAGCTGGGACAGGGCTGACGGCAATGAGCAGTTCTTC,CASSWDRADGNEQFF
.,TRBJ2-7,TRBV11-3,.,TGTGCCAGCAGCCAGGGACTGAGCTCCTACGAGCAGTACTTC,CASSQGLSSYEQYF
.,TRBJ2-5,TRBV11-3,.,TGTGCCACCCGTTTAGGGGGCGGACGGGAGCAAGAGACCCAGTACTTC,CATRLGGGREQETQYF
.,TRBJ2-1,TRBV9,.,TGTGCCAGCAGCACCCTGGATGCACTAAATGAGCAGTTCTTC,CASSTLDALNEQFF
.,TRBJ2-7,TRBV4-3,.,TGCGCCAGCAGCCAAGATCCAGCAGGGTACTACGAGCAGTACTTC,CASSQDPAGYYEQYF
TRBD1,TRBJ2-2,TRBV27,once,TGTGCCAGCAGAAGACAGGGTTACACCGGGGAGCTGTTTTTT,CASRRQGYTGELFF
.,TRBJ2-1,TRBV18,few,TGTGCCAGCTCACCACCAAGGCCCCGGGACACTTACAATGAGCAGTTCTTC,CASSPPRPRDTYNEQFF
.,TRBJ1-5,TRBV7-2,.,TGTGCCAGCAGCCGGGACACCGATAGCAATCAGCCCCAGCATTTT,CASSRDTDSNQPQHF
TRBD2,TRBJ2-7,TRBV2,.,TGTGCCAGCAACATACTAGCGGGAGGCGGGTACGAGCAGTACTTC,CASNILAGGGYEQYF
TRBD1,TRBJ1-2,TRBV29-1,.,TGCAGCGTCGGAGGGACAGGGGCGAGCACTAACTATGGCTACACCTTC,CSVGGTGASTNYGYTF
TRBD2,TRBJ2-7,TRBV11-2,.,TGTGCCAGCAGGCGAACTAGCGGTACCTACGAGCAGTACTTC,CASRRTSGTYEQYF
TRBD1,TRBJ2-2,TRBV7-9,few,TGTTCCAGCAGCTCGGACAGGGGGAACACCGGGGAGCTGTTTTTT,CSSSSDRGNTGELFF
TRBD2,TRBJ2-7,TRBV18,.,TGTGCCAGCTCACCACCGATTGAAGGTAGCGGGAGGGCCGGATTATACGAGCAGTACTTC,CASSPPIEGSGRAGLYEQYF
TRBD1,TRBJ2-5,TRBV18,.,TGTGCCAGCTCACGACAGGGCAGGGAGACCCAGTACTTC,CASSRQGRETQYF
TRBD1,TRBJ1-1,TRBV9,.,TGTGCCAGCAGCGCAGGACAGGCCCTGAACACTGAAGCTTTCTTT,CASSAGQALNTEAFF
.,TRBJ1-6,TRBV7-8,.,TGTGCCAGCAGCTTAGCGGCCTTCCCGCAGGTTGTTAATTCACCCCTCCACTTT,CASSLAAFPQVVNSPLHF
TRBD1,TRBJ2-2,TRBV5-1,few,TGCGCCAGCAGCTTTGACAGGGGGCTCGGGGAGCTGTTTTTT,CASSFDRGLGELFF
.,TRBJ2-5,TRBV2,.,TGTGCCAGCAGTCCCCAGCGGGTTCAAGAGACCCAGTACTTC,CASSPQRVQETQYF
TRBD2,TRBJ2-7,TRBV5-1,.,TGCGCCAGCAGCTTGATGCCTGCGGGAGAGTACGAGCAGTACTTC,CASSLMPAGEYEQYF
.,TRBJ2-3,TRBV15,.,TGTGCCACCAGCAGAGATAGCCGGGTCGGCACAGATACGCAGTATTTT,CATSRDSRVGTDTQYF
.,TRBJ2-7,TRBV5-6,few,TGTGCCAGCAGCTCATCCGGGACTTCCTATGTGCACGAGCAGTACTTC,CASSSSGTSYVHEQYF
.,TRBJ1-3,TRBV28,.,TGTGCCAGCAGAACCGACAGGACCTCTGGAAACACCATATATTTT,CASRTDRTSGNTIYF
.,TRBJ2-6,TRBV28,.,TGTGCCAGCAGCTTCAGCTCTGGGGCCAACGTCCTGACTTTC,CASSFSSGANVLTF
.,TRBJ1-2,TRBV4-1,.,TGCGCCAGCAGCCATCCCGTGGGGCAGGAAGGGCTGTATGGCTACACCTTC,CASSHPVGQEGLYGYTF
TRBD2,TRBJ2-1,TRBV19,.,TGTGCCAGTAGTATTTCGATTTATAGCGGGAGTGTGGATGAGCAGTTCTTC,CASSISIYSGSVDEQFF
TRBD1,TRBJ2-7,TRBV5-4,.,TGTGCCAGCAGCGACCGGGACAGGGCATACAACGAGCAGTACTTC,CASSDRDRAYNEQYF
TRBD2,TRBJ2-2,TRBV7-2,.,TGTGCCAGCACTCTGACTAGCGGGAGGGCCAGCGGGGAGCTGTTTTTT,CASTLTSGRASGELFF
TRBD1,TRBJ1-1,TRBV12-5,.,TGTGCTAGTGGTGGGGGACAGGGTATCACTGAAGCTTTCTTT,CASGGGQGITEAFF
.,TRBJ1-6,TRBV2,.,TGTGCCAGCAGCGTGGCCAGGGATAATTCACCCCTCCACTTT,CASSVARDNSPLHF
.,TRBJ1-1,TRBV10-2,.,TGCGCCAGCAGTGAGGTGCGGGGGACTGAAGCTTTCTTT,CASSEVRGTEAFF
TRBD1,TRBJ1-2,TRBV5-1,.,TGCGCCAGCAGCCCGGGACAGGGTCTTGGCTACACCTTC,CASSPGQGLGYTF
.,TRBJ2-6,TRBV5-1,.,TGCGCCAGCAGCCACTCTTCGGGTACCCCTGGGGCCAACGTCCTGACTTTC,CASSHSSGTPGANVLTF
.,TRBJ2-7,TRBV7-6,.,TGTGCCAGCAGCTGGTTTGCTCAGGACGAGCAGTACTTC,CASSWFAQDEQYF
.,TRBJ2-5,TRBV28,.,TGTGCCAGCAGTTTTATGGGAGTCGGCCCATCAGAGACCCAGTACTTC,CASSFMGVGPSETQYF
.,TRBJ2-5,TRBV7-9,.,TGTGCCAGCAGCTTAGCGGGGTCGGGGGAGACCCAGTACTTC,CASSLAGSGETQYF
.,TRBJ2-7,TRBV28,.,TGTGCCACCCAGCGGGTTTCCTACGAGCAGTACTTC,CATQRVSYEQYF
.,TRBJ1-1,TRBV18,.,TGTGCCAGCTCACCGGACAGCCGGTGGGGAGAAGCTTTCTTT,CASSPDSRWGEAFF
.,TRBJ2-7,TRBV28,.,TGTGCCAGCAGTTTTTACCGTAGCTATAGTAACGAGCAGTACTTC,CASSFYRSYSNEQYF
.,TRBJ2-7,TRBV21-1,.,TGTGCCAGCAGCTCGGGTCTAGCGGCTTTCGTCTACGAGCAGTACTTT,CASSSGLAAFVYEQYF
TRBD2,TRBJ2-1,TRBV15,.,TGTGCCACCAGCAGGACGGAGCGGGGCTCCTACAATGAGCAGTTCTTC,CATSRTERGSYNEQFF